The sequence of this TCR beta chain was determined in a study of patients and donors after allogeneic stem cell transplantation. TCRdb analysed the RT-PCR reads with MiXCR anew, one entry per CDR3 protein. The table includes approximately 410,000 distinct CDR3 sequences, approximately 16% detected once. Ten or more counts support this clonotype. The sample comprised blood, either unsorted or a sorted T cell fraction (not recorded which). The source is a human donor who was either an allogeneic HSCT recipient or a stem cell or donor lymphocyte infusion donor (not recorded which). It is not recorded whose cells these are; they may come from a transplant donor.

DNA of the CDR3: TGTGCCAGCAGTTCCCGTCCCGGCGGATTCTACAATGAGCAGTTCTTC. This encodes CASSSRPGGFYNEQFF. J is TRBJ2-1 and V is TRBV12-3 or TRBV12-4, with no clear D. The ends were cut back, 4 bases at V and 3 bases at J, with 16 bases in the middle. The CDR3 length is 16 residues.